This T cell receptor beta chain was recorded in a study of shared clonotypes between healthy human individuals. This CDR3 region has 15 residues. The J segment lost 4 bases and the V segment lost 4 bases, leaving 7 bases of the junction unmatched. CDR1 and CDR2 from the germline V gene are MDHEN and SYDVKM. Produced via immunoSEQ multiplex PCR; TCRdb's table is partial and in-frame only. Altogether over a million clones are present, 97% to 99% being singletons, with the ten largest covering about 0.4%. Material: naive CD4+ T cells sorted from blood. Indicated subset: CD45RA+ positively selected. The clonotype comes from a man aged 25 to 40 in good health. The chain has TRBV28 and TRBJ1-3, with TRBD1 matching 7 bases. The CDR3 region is CASSSRGLRGNTIYF. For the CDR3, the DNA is TGTGCCAGCAGTTCTAGGGGGCTCAGGGGAAACACCATATATTTT.